These 22 T cell receptor beta chains originate from one sample sequenced in a study of CD8+ T cells in alopecia areata. Described treatment: oral pan-JAK inhibitor, 5-10 mg twice daily. Extracted RNA was reverse transcribed, and the resulting cDNA served as sequencing template. Profiled with immunoSEQ multiplex PCR; TCRdb holds only in-frame clones, not every one. The sample carries more than 90,000 clones, about 54% recorded once. The specimen comprised CD8+ T cells sorted from blood, sampled at week 4, from a patient treated with tofacitinib. All receptors derive from a human donor with alopecia areata.

This chain connects TRBV30 to TRBJ2-7; no clear D. This CDR3 comprises 13 residues. V gave up 1 base and J gave up 0 bases, with 7 bases separating them. Germline V gives CDR1 GTSNPN, CDR2 SVGIG (reference sequence). The CDR3 DNA reads as TGTGCCTGGAGTGAGTCCAGCTCCTACGAGCAGTACTTC. This encodes CAWSESSSYEQYF.

In this sample, this clone turned up a few times. The chain couples TRBV4-1 to TRBJ2-3; D might be TRBD1 or TRBD2, each matching 6 bases. CDR3 length: 15 residues. Trimming shortened V by 1 base and J by 5 bases, and 13 bases separated the two germline ends. CDR1 is MGHRA and CDR2 is YSYEKL in the germline V gene. The DNA for the CDR3 is TGCGCCAGCAGCCAAGTCCTGGGGGGCGAAGATACGCAGTATTTT. Its protein product is CASSQVLGGEDTQYF.

The rearrangement links TRBV6-5 to TRBJ2-1; maybe TRBD2 (6 bases). From germline, CDR1 is MNHEY and CDR2 SVGAGI. The germline V and J ends were trimmed by 0 bases and 4 bases, with 7 bases remaining between them. This CDR3 region has 14 residues. CDR3 in amino acids: CASSYSGGYNEQFF. As DNA, the CDR3 is TGTGCCAGCAGTTACTCAGGAGGGTACAATGAGCAGTTCTTC.

In regard to this clone: The same CDR3 also results from other DNA sequences found in this sample. This chain links TRBV27 with TRBJ1-1; D gene uncertain. The CDR3 runs 10 residues. CDR1 and CDR2 (germline): MNHEY, SMNVEV (reference sequence). The germline V and J ends were trimmed by 8 bases and 2 bases, with 3 bases remaining between them. This chain's CDR3 is CASGNTEAFF. DNA of the CDR3: TGTGCCAGCGGAAACACTGAAGCTTTCTTT.

This chain connects TRBV4-3 to TRBJ2-7; D is possibly TRBD1 (6 bases). V lost 4 bases, J lost 6 bases, and 19 bases lay in between. CDR1 and CDR2 from the germline V gene are LGHNA and YSLEER. The CDR3 has 15 residues. CDR3 region: CASSLYRESAAEQYF. The CDR3 coding sequence is TGCGCCAGCAGCCTCTACAGGGAAAGCGCGGCCGAGCAGTACTTC.

The chain carries TRBV7-9 and TRBJ1-1; D is undetermined. From germline, CDR1 is SEHNR and CDR2 FQNEAQ (reference sequence). This CDR3 comprises 13 residues. Deletions cut 1 base from V and 5 bases from J, with 8 bases between. The CDR3 coding sequence is TGTGCCAGCAGCTTAGGGTCGGGGACTGAAGCTTTCTTT. It specifies CASSLGSGTEAFF.

The V and J genes are TRBV7-8 and TRBJ1-2, with 9 positions matching TRBD1. This CDR3 comprises 16 residues. V lost 1 base to trimming and J lost 4 bases; unmatched junction nucleotides: 7. Germline CDR1 SGHVS, CDR2 FQNEAQ. For the CDR3, the DNA is TGTGCCAGCAGCTTAGTAGATACAGGGGGCGGCTATGGCTACACCTTC. Its protein product is CASSLVDTGGGYGYTF.

The J gene is TRBJ2-7, the V gene TRBV29-1; D tentatively fits TRBD1 or TRBD2 (6 bases each). V was cut by 3 bases and J by 2 bases, with 14 bases left in between. The length of the CDR3 is 14 residues. The germline CDR1 and CDR2 sequences are SQVTM and ANQGSEA. CDR3 residues: CSVDRRGDPYEQYF. In DNA form, the CDR3 reads TGCAGCGTTGATAGGAGGGGGGATCCCTACGAGCAGTACTTC.

CDR3 nucleotide sequence: TGTGCCTGGAATCCTCTGGGCGGCACAGATACGCAGTATTTT. It specifies CAWNPLGGTDTQYF. The rearrangement links TRBV30 to TRBJ2-3; no firm D call. Between the trimmed V and J ends, which lost 4 bases and 1 base, there was a span of 12 bases. The CDR3 totals 14 residues. The V gene's germline CDR1 is GTSNPN and CDR2 SVGIG (reference sequence).

This chain joins TRBV29-1 and TRBJ1-1; D perhaps matches TRBD1 (5 bases). Between the trimmed V and J ends, which lost 3 bases and 3 bases, there was a span of 8 bases. The CDR3 loop spans 12 amino acids. Per germline, CDR1 SQVTM and CDR2 ANQGSEA. CDR3 region: CSVEGRDTEAFF. CDR3 nucleotide sequence: TGCAGCGTTGAGGGACGGGACACTGAAGCTTTCTTT. Full variable domain (rest looked up from reference TRBV29-1 and TRBJ1-1): SAVISQKPSRDICQRGTSLTIQCQVDSQVTMMFWYRQQPGQSLTLIATANQGSEATYESGFVIDKFPISRPNLTFSTLTVSNMSPEDSSIYLCSVEGRDTEAFFGQGTRLTVV.

CDR3 loop: CASSPRTADWGNTEAFF. CDR3 DNA sequence: TGTGCCAGCAGTCCCAGGACAGCCGATTGGGGGAACACTGAAGCTTTCTTT. The chain uses TRBV27 and TRBJ1-1; tentative D call: TRBD1 (6 bases). Germline V gene sequence: CDR1 MNHEY, CDR2 SMNVEV (reference sequence). The CDR3 covers 17 residues. V gave up 5 bases and J gave up 1 base, with 20 bases separating them.

V is TRBV5-4 and J is TRBJ2-5, with D tentatively TRBD1 or TRBD2 (5 bases each). Germline CDR1 and CDR2: SGHNT and YYREEE (reference sequence). Trimming left V 1 base short and J 5 bases short, with 12 bases between. The CDR3 totals 14 residues. The CDR3 bases are TGTGCCAGCAGCTTGTGGGGACCCGCGGAGACCCAGTACTTC. Protein product: CASSLWGPAETQYF.

The CDR3 coding sequence is TGTGCCAGTAGTCCCCTAAGGGGACAGGGGAGCGATTATGGCTACACCTTC. Amino acid sequence: CASSPLRGQGSDYGYTF. The chain carries TRBV19 and TRBJ1-2; 10 nucleotides agree with TRBD1. The CDR3 runs 17 residues. Germline V gene sequence: CDR1 LNHDA, CDR2 SQIVND (reference sequence). Trimming cost V 5 bases and J 5 bases; bases outside gene matches: 14.

This clone was recorded a few times. The V call is TRBV7-2, the J call TRBJ1-6, with D tentatively TRBD1 (5 bases). V was shortened by 5 bases and J by 8 bases, with 19 bases between the two germline ends. CDR3 length: 16 residues. CDR1 is SGHTA, CDR2 FQGNSA, per germline. CDR3 loop: CASSGGVHTLYSPLHF. CDR3 DNA sequence: TGTGCCAGCAGCGGGGGGGTTCACACACTTTATTCACCCCTCCACTTT.

J is TRBJ1-6 and V is TRBV30, with D uncertain. From germline, CDR1 is GTSNPN and CDR2 SVGIG (reference sequence). Trimming left V 4 bases short and J 5 bases short, with 6 bases between. The CDR3 is 12 amino acids. CDR3 in amino acids: CAWTGDNSPLHF. The CDR3 nucleotides are TGTGCCTGGACAGGCGATAATTCACCCCTCCACTTT.

This clone was counted a few times. The chain has TRBV29-1 and TRBJ2-1, with 12 positions matching TRBD2. The CDR3 length is 14 residues. CDR1 and CDR2 (germline): SQVTM, ANQGSEA. V shed 3 bases, J shed 4 bases, and the junction held 1 base outside the gene matches. The CDR3 nucleotides are TGCAGCGTTGAGCTAGCGGGGGGGTACAATGAGCAGTTCTTC. Protein sequence: CSVELAGGYNEQFF.

This chain uses TRBV2 with TRBJ1-2, with D tentatively TRBD1 (5 bases). CDR3 length: 14 residues. From germline, CDR1 is SNHLY and CDR2 FYNNEI. Trimming took off 5 bases at V and 8 bases at J, with 18 bases between the two ends. The chain's CDR3 is CASSLSLAGQGYTF. In nucleotides, the CDR3 is TGTGCCAGCAGTTTATCGCTGGCAGGGCAAGGCTACACCTTC.

The chain couples TRBV29-1 to TRBJ1-1; a possible D gene is TRBD1 (5 bases). Germline V gene sequence: CDR1 SQVTM, CDR2 ANQGSEA. This CDR3 region has 14 residues. Trimming removed 6 bases at V and 4 bases at J, with 18 bases between. In DNA form, the CDR3 reads TGCAGCGTAGAGCGAAGGGGATTGAGCACTGAAGCTTTCTTT. It translates to CSVERRGLSTEAFF. The entire variable domain, with the rest obtained from reference TRBV29-1 and TRBJ1-1, is as follows: SAVISQKPSRDICQRGTSLTIQCQVDSQVTMMFWYRQQPGQSLTLIATANQGSEATYESGFVIDKFPISRPNLTFSTLTVSNMSPEDSSIYLCSVERRGLSTEAFFGQGTRLTVV.

This chain connects TRBV29-1 to TRBJ1-2; 9 bases fit TRBD1. The CDR3 is 12 amino acids. Germline V gene sequence: CDR1 SQVTM, CDR2 ANQGSEA. The V and J ends lost 7 bases and 8 bases, in that order; junction bases with no gene match: 8. CDR3 DNA sequence: TGCAGCGCTGTCAGGGACAGGGTAGGCTACACCTTC. Amino acids: CSAVRDRVGYTF.

This clone was detected only a few times. The chain recombines TRBV7-9 with TRBJ2-3; 7 nucleotides line up with TRBD2. CDR3 length: 14 residues. Germline values: CDR1 SEHNR, CDR2 FQNEAQ (reference sequence). The junction had 5 bases not matched to a gene; V was cut back by 5 bases and J by 3 bases. The CDR3 spells CASSQRGDTDTQYF. The CDR3 bases are TGTGCCAGCAGCCAGCGGGGTGATACAGATACGCAGTATTTT.

The rearrangement links TRBV30 to TRBJ2-6; the D call may be TRBD1 or TRBD2 (6 bases each). The CDR3 has 18 amino acids. Trimming took off 4 bases at V and 2 bases at J, with 21 bases between the two ends. Germline V gives CDR1 GTSNPN, CDR2 SVGIG (reference sequence). CDR3 in amino acids: CAWNQGGTEWPGANVLTF. The CDR3 DNA reads TGTGCCTGGAACCAAGGGGGGACGGAATGGCCTGGGGCCAACGTCCTGACTTTC.

V is TRBV4-1 and J is TRBJ2-7; the match to TRBD1 covers 8 bases. Trimming at V came to 2 bases and at J to 2 bases, leaving 5 bases not matched to a gene. This CDR3 comprises 15 residues. Germline V gene sequence: CDR1 MGHRA, CDR2 YSYEKL. The CDR3 reads CASSQQGALTYEQYF. DNA for the CDR3: TGCGCCAGCAGCCAACAGGGGGCTTTAACCTACGAGCAGTACTTC.